This T cell receptor beta chain was obtained from a study of T cell responses to AZD1222 COVID-19 vaccine. In the case of this clone: Antigen specificity is unknown.

General study results and limits: Only a handful of AZD1222 recipients tested seropositive at baseline. Among spike-specific TCRs, nearly half reportedly target unmutated variant regions. Most donors were white British and more were female, and clonal diversity was possibly underestimated.

Sequenced by immunoSEQ multiplex PCR; TCRdb stores in-frame clones only, minus some. The repertoire holds around 150,000 clones, with approximately 90% as singletons. Between the trimmed V and J ends, which lost 6 bases and 4 bases, there was a span of 13 bases. The CDR3 totals 15 residues. From germline, CDR1 is MNHEY and CDR2 SVGAGI. The receptor's source is an adult who received the AZD1222 COVID-19 vaccine. The chain uses TRBV6-5 and TRBJ1-6; D perhaps matches TRBD1 (5 bases). The material was peripheral blood, obtained 28 days after the second AZD1222 dose. CDR3 sequence (DNA): TGTGCCAGCAGGGCGACAGACCAGTATAATTCACCCCTCCACTTT. Translating gives CASRATDQYNSPLHF.